The next 29 T cell receptor beta chains were all read from a single sample in a study of PD-1 blockade in classical Hodgkin lymphoma. Exposure to brentuximab vedotin varied, and each patient had relapsed following autologous stem cell transplantation. The authors purified CD4+ T cells from thawed PBMCs by magnetic negative selection. Data came from immunoSEQ multiplex PCR; TCRdb stores just in-frame clones and leaves some out. Of approximately 28,000 clones in the sample, 60% to 85% were seen once. The sequenced sample was CD4+ T cells from blood, obtained at baseline. All receptors derive from a human donor with classical Hodgkin lymphoma.

This chain links TRBV10-2 with TRBJ2-1, with TRBD2 matching 8 bases. The V gene end was trimmed by 3 bases and the J gene end by 9 bases; junction bases not matched to a gene: 13. This CDR3 contains 16 residues. The germline V gene encodes CDR1 WSHSY and CDR2 SAAADI. This CDR3 is CASSDVGGAMEGEQFF. Here the CDR3 DNA reads TGCGCCAGCAGTGATGTCGGGGGGGCAATGGAGGGTGAGCAGTTCTTC.

The chain recombines TRBV7-2 with TRBJ1-1; tentatively, D is TRBD1 (5 bases). V gave up 5 bases and J gave up 6 bases, with 10 bases separating them. Germline CDR1 is SGHTA and CDR2 is FQGNSA. The CDR3 runs 12 residues. The CDR3 sequence is CASSTGWAEAFF. The CDR3 bases are TGTGCCAGCAGCACAGGATGGGCTGAAGCTTTCTTT.

The chain couples TRBV9 to TRBJ1-2; 9 nucleotides agree with TRBD1. CDR1 is SGDLS and CDR2 is YYNGEE in the germline V gene. J gave up 4 bases and V 0 bases, and 10 bases lay outside the gene matches. CDR3 length equals 17 residues. The CDR3: CASSVGVGTGPGYGYTF. CDR3 in DNA: TGTGCCAGCAGCGTAGGGGTAGGGACAGGGCCGGGCTATGGCTACACCTTC.

The chain recombines TRBV11-2 with TRBJ2-3; a weak D match, TRBD2 (7 bases). This CDR3 contains 14 residues. The V and J ends lost 3 bases and 4 bases respectively, with 11 bases between them. Germline V gene data show CDR1 as SGHAT and CDR2 as FQNNGV. The CDR3 sequence: CASSLGGGADTQYF. The CDR3, as DNA: TGTGCCAGCAGCTTGGGAGGGGGGGCAGATACGCAGTATTTT.

This chain's CDR3 is CASSQEVMDYQPQHF. The CDR3, as DNA: TGTGCCAGCAGCCAAGAGGTGATGGACTATCAGCCCCAGCATTTT. The chain has TRBV4-2 and TRBJ1-5; D is ambiguous. V was shortened by 0 bases and J by 5 bases, with 11 bases between the two germline ends. Germline CDR1 is LGHNA and CDR2 is YNFKEQ. This CDR3 is 15 amino acids long.

This clone was found a few times. V is TRBV19 and J is TRBJ1-5; D uncertain. The CDR3 is 13 amino acids. V was pared by 5 bases and J by 5 bases, with 10 bases between. Germline-derived CDR1 and CDR2 are LNHDA and SQIVND (reference sequence). The CDR3 reads CASSRQRDQPQHF. CDR3 in DNA: TGTGCCAGTAGTCGGCAACGGGATCAGCCCCAGCATTTT.

V usage is TRBV29-1 and J usage is TRBJ2-7, with a tentative D call TRBD1 (5 bases). With 0 bases removed from V and 6 bases from J, the gap between germline ends came to 12 bases. Germline V CDR1 and CDR2: SQVTM, ANQGSEA. The CDR3 extends over 13 amino acids. CDR3 sequence (DNA): TGCAGCGTTGAAGATCACCTGGGGCGCGAGCAGTACTTC. Its protein is CSVEDHLGREQYF.

The chain combines TRBV7-8 with TRBJ1-1; a possible D gene is TRBD1 (5 bases). With 0 bases removed from V and 5 bases from J, the gap between germline ends came to 10 bases. Per the germline V gene, CDR1 is SGHVS and CDR2 is FQNEAQ. CDR3 size: 14 residues. The chain's CDR3 is CASSLAIEGTEAFF. The CDR3 DNA is TGTGCCAGCAGCTTAGCCATTGAGGGGACTGAAGCTTTCTTT.

The table lists this clone with a few counts. J is TRBJ1-2 and V is TRBV10-3, with D possibly TRBD1 on 5 matching bases. CDR1 is ENHRY and CDR2 is SYGVKD in the germline V gene. The CDR3 has 14 residues. V lost 0 bases to trimming and J lost 4 bases, with 9 bases between them. The chain's CDR3 is CAISESGVSYGYTF. CDR3 DNA sequence: TGTGCCATCAGTGAGTCAGGGGTCTCCTATGGCTACACCTTC.

The CDR3 region is CASSYGAATQETQYF. DNA of the CDR3: TGTGCCAGCAGTTATGGGGCAGCAACTCAAGAGACCCAGTACTTC. V is TRBV6-5 and J is TRBJ2-5; TRBD1 might be the D (5 bases). Trimming pared 3 bases from V and 2 bases from J, leaving 13 bases between. In germline, CDR1 is MNHEY, CDR2 SVGAGI. CDR3 size: 15 residues.

In this sample, this clone turned up a few times. This chain links TRBV7-9 with TRBJ1-5, with 7 bases fitting TRBD1. The CDR3 length is 14 residues. CDR1 SEHNR and CDR2 FQNEAQ come from the germline V gene (reference sequence). With V trimmed by 3 bases and J by 5 bases, 4 bases remained unmatched. This chain's CDR3 is CASSLSDRDQPQHF. In nucleotides, the CDR3 is TGTGCCAGCAGCTTGAGCGACAGGGATCAGCCCCAGCATTTT.

This chain joins TRBV19 and TRBJ1-1, with 11 bases fitting TRBD1. There are 15 residues in the CDR3. J gave up 8 bases and V 2 bases, and 7 bases lay outside the gene matches. Germline values: CDR1 LNHDA, CDR2 SQIVND (reference sequence). The CDR3 DNA reads TGTGCCAGTAGTATAAGGGCTGGACAGGGGGCCGAAGCTTTCTTT. This translates into CASSIRAGQGAEAFF. The full variable domain, rest sourced from reference TRBV19 and TRBJ1-1, is DGGITQSPKYLFRKEGQNVTLSCEQNLNHDAMYWYRQDPGQGLRLIYYSQIVNDFQKGDIAEGYSVSREKKESFPLTVTSAQKNPTAFYLCASSIRAGQGAEAFFGQGTRLTVV.

V gene TRBV6-6 combines with J gene TRBJ1-2; 7 bases fit TRBD1. From germline, CDR1 is MNHNY and CDR2 SVGAGI (reference sequence). CDR3 length equals 15 residues. V dropped 0 bases and J dropped 3; count of bases not matched to a gene: 4. The CDR3 DNA is TGTGCCAGCAGTTACTCTCCGGGACAGCACTATGGCTACACCTTC. Its protein product is CASSYSPGQHYGYTF.

V gene TRBV5-1 combines with J gene TRBJ2-2; possibly TRBD1 for D (5 bases). With 2 bases removed from V and 0 bases from J, the gap between germline ends came to 8 bases. The germline gives CDR1 SGHRS, CDR2 YFSETQ. The length of the CDR3 is 15 residues. The chain's CDR3 is CASSLTGANTGELFF. For the CDR3, the DNA is TGCGCCAGCAGCTTAACAGGTGCGAACACCGGGGAGCTGTTTTTT.

The chain is built from TRBV7-7 and TRBJ2-1; no definite D call. V lost 2 bases and J 0 bases, leaving 8 bases between the germline ends. CDR3 length: 15 amino acids. Germline loops: CDR1 SSHAT, CDR2 FNYEAQ (reference sequence). The CDR3 loop is CASSLNGGSYNEQFF. The CDR3 DNA is TGTGCCAGCAGCTTAAACGGCGGCTCCTACAATGAGCAGTTCTTC.

This rearrangement joins TRBV4-2 to TRBJ2-1, with 13 bases lining up with TRBD2. The V gene end was trimmed by 5 bases and the J gene end by 5 bases; junction bases not matched to a gene: 6. The CDR3 covers 16 residues. Per germline, CDR1 LGHNA and CDR2 YNFKEQ. The CDR3 loop reads CASSFGLAGANNEQFF. CDR3 coding DNA: TGTGCCAGCAGCTTCGGACTAGCGGGGGCCAACAATGAGCAGTTCTTC.

V and J are TRBV27 and TRBJ2-7, with 8 positions matching TRBD2. The germline V gene has CDR1 MNHEY and CDR2 SMNVEV (reference sequence). V lost 3 bases, J lost 0 bases, and 1 base stayed unmatched. The CDR3 runs to 14 residues. CDR3 bases: TGTGCCAGCAGTTTTGGGACTAGCTCCTACGAGCAGTACTTC. It codes for CASSFGTSSYEQYF.

The chain is built from TRBV2 and TRBJ2-7, with 10 nucleotides matching TRBD1. Losses at the gene ends were 5 bases for V and 3 bases for J; bases not matched to a gene: 4. CDR3 length equals 14 residues. Per the germline V gene, CDR1 is SNHLY and CDR2 is FYNNEI. In DNA, the CDR3 is TGTGCCAGCAGTCCCGGGACAGGGGACTACGAGCAGTACTTC. As protein: CASSPGTGDYEQYF.

Turning to this clone: Germline and junction disagree at one end, which may indicate a read error. The V call is TRBV5-5, the J call TRBJ1-4, with D unclear. In germline, CDR1 is SGHKS, CDR2 YYEKEE (reference sequence). CDR3 length: 17 residues. As DNA, the CDR3 is TGCGCCAGCAGCCAAGATAGCGGGTTGGCCTTTAATGAAAAACTGTTTTTT. Its translation: CASSQDSGLAFNEKLFF.

The J gene is TRBJ1-3, the V gene TRBV5-1; D is undetermined. V was cut by 4 bases and J by 0 bases, with 11 bases left in between. Germline-derived CDR1 and CDR2 are SGHRS and YFSETQ. The CDR3 is 15 residues long. CDR3 loop: CASSPDSPSGNTIYF. CDR3 coding DNA: TGCGCCAGCAGCCCCGACTCCCCCTCTGGAAACACCATATATTTT.

V is TRBV5-4 and J is TRBJ2-5; 8 bases fit TRBD2. Germline V gives CDR1 SGHNT, CDR2 YYREEE (reference sequence). This CDR3 is built from 15 residues. The junction had 4 bases not matched to a gene; V was cut back by 2 bases and J by 1 base. The CDR3 coding sequence is TGTGCCAGCAGCTTTGCGGGGGGTTTCCAAGAGACCCAGTACTTC. It is translated as CASSFAGGFQETQYF.

The chain employs TRBV19 and TRBJ1-1; no definite D call. V was pared by 3 bases and J by 0 bases, with 8 bases between. This CDR3 is built from 14 residues. Germline V gives CDR1 LNHDA, CDR2 SQIVND (reference sequence). This CDR3 reads CASSMGRLNTEAFF. CDR3 coding DNA: TGTGCCAGTAGTATGGGCCGGCTGAACACTGAAGCTTTCTTT.

The chain has TRBV11-1 and TRBJ1-1; 8 nucleotides agree with TRBD1. With 5 bases clipped from V and 3 bases from J, the junction kept 8 bases outside the gene matches. CDR1 SGHAT and CDR2 FQDESV come from the germline V gene (reference sequence). This CDR3 has 15 amino acids. The CDR3 sequence is CASSRDRGKYTEAFF. The CDR3 DNA reads TGTGCCAGCAGCCGAGACAGGGGAAAGTACACTGAAGCTTTCTTT.

V usage is TRBV6-5 and J usage is TRBJ2-1; D remains unclear. The CDR3 runs to 11 residues. Trimming stripped 2 bases from V and 8 bases from J, with 4 bases between. CDR1 and CDR2 from the germline V gene are MNHEY and SVGAGI. Here the CDR3 DNA reads TGTGCCAGCAGTTACATGGATGAGCAGTTCTTC. The encoded protein is CASSYMDEQFF.

This chain joins TRBV7-9 and TRBJ2-1, with 10 nucleotides matching TRBD2. Trimming removed 5 bases from V and 6 bases from J; junction bases left unmatched: 10. Germline V CDR1 and CDR2: SEHNR, FQNEAQ (reference sequence). CDR3 size: 16 residues. The CDR3 nucleotides are TGTGCCAGCAGCGTCACCCTAGCGGGGGTGGGCAATGAGCAGTTCTTC. This sequence encodes CASSVTLAGVGNEQFF.

Comment on this clone: One junction end does not reproduce the germline sequence, and a read error may be involved. The rearrangement joins TRBV28 to TRBJ2-3, with D possibly being TRBD2 (5 bases). This CDR3 spans 16 amino acids. CDR1 and CDR2 from the germline V gene are MDHEN and SYDVKM. The CDR3 loop is CASSLWAERVTDTQYF. The CDR3 bases are TGTGCCAGCAGTCTATGGGCCGAGAGGGTCACAGATACGCAGTATTTT. Combining the CDR3 with reference TRBV28 and TRBJ2-3 gives the whole variable domain DVKVTQSSRYLVKRTGEKVFLECVQDMDHENMFWYRQDPGLGLRLIYFSYDVKMKEKGDIPEGYSVSREKKERFSLILESASTNQTSMYLCASSLWAERVTDTQYFGPGTRLTVL.

J is TRBJ1-2 and V is TRBV5-1, with D possibly TRBD1 on 5 matching bases. The V gene's germline CDR1 is SGHRS and CDR2 YFSETQ. Trimming removed 3 bases from V and 3 bases from J, with 12 bases in between. CDR3 length: 14 amino acids. The CDR3 DNA reads as TGCGCCAGCAGCTCGTCGACAGCGGACTATGGCTACACCTTC. This translates into CASSSSTADYGYTF.

The sample holds one count of this clone. The chain links TRBV25-1 to TRBJ2-7; 9 nucleotides line up with TRBD1. This CDR3 is built from 15 residues. Per the germline V gene, CDR1 is MGHDK and CDR2 is SYGVNS. V gave up 3 bases and J gave up 0 bases; unmatched junction bases: 3. The CDR3 reads CASSDRDRASYEQYF. Here the CDR3 DNA reads TGTGCCAGCAGTGACCGGGACAGGGCCTCCTACGAGCAGTACTTC.

The sample holds a few counts of this clone. J is TRBJ1-6 and V is TRBV11-3; TRBD1 matches 7 bases. J lost 12 bases, V lost 4 bases, and 6 bases had no gene match. The germline CDR1 and CDR2 sequences are SGHNT and YENEEA. The CDR3 spans 13 residues. The CDR3 is CASSSTGEGPLHF. The CDR3 nucleotides read TGTGCCAGCAGCTCCACAGGGGAAGGACCCCTCCACTTT.